These 12 T cell receptor beta chains share one sample of origin, sequenced in a study of blood T cell repertoires in COVID-19. TCRdb's copy holds only in-frame clones and misses some; the assay was immunoSEQ multiplex PCR. The sample has about 98,000 clones; 82% are singletons. The sample comprised peripheral blood. The receptor set was obtained from a man older than 75 with acute or convalescent COVID-19.

The rearrangement links TRBV5-1 to TRBJ2-5, with 7 bases identical to TRBD2. The CDR3 loop spans 15 amino acids. The germline gives CDR1 SGHRS, CDR2 YFSETQ. Trimming took 0 bases from V and 1 from J; bases not matched to a gene: 3. The CDR3 sequence is CASSLVGGTQETQYF. The CDR3 coding sequence is TGCGCCAGCAGCTTGGTCGGGGGGACCCAAGAGACCCAGTACTTC.

The CDR3 region is CASSSQGAVGANVLTF. The DNA of the CDR3 is TGTGCCAGCAGTTCACAGGGGGCGGTTGGGGCCAACGTCCTGACTTTC. V gene TRBV6-4 combines with J gene TRBJ2-6, with TRBD1 identical over 9 bases. J was trimmed by 3 bases and V by 5 bases; bases with no gene match: 5. This CDR3 is 16 amino acids long. The V gene's germline CDR1 is MRHNA and CDR2 SNTAGT.

The V call is TRBV9, the J call TRBJ2-7; 12 bases align to TRBD1. J lost 7 bases, V lost 2 bases, and 10 bases had no gene match. Looked up from germline, CDR1 is SGDLS and CDR2 is YYNGEE. The CDR3 sequence is 16 residues long. CDR3 bases: TGTGCCAGCAGCGTGACTACCGGGACAGGGGGCGGGGAGCAGTACTTC. It is translated as CASSVTTGTGGGEQYF.

The V and J genes are TRBV9 and TRBJ1-4; 8 positions agree with TRBD1. The germline CDR1 and CDR2 sequences are SGDLS and YYNGEE. CDR3 length: 16 amino acids. J lost 5 bases, V lost 4 bases, and 10 bases had no gene match. CDR3 DNA: TGTGCCAGCAGCCTTGGACAGGGAGGGACAAATGAAAAACTGTTTTTT. Translated: CASSLGQGGTNEKLFF.

The chain carries TRBV7-8 and TRBJ2-5; D is perhaps TRBD1 (5 bases). Trimming removed 3 bases at V and 0 bases at J, with 8 bases between. CDR1 is SGHVS and CDR2 is FQNEAQ in the germline V gene. This CDR3 contains 14 residues. The DNA of the CDR3 is TGTGCCAGCAGCTTTAGGGGATACCAAGAGACCCAGTACTTC. It is translated as CASSFRGYQETQYF.

The V gene is TRBV23-1, the J gene TRBJ1-2, with D unclear. TRBV23-1 falls under the ORF class, with uncertain function. The germline V and J ends were trimmed by 4 bases and 4 bases, with 7 bases remaining between them. The CDR3 runs to 12 residues. CDR3 residues: CASSPGSYGYTF. CDR3 sequence (DNA): TGCGCCAGCAGTCCAGGCAGCTATGGCTACACCTTC.

The rearrangement joins TRBV5-1 to TRBJ2-5; TRBD2 is a possible D gene (6 bases). Deletions cut 0 bases from V and 5 bases from J, with 17 bases between. Germline V gene lookup returns CDR1 SGHRS and CDR2 YFSETQ. This CDR3 has 16 amino acids. The CDR3 nucleotides are TGCGCCAGCAGCTTGGAGCCGGGAGCAAAGACGGAGACCCAGTACTTC. This sequence encodes CASSLEPGAKTETQYF.

This chain uses TRBV7-2 with TRBJ2-5; D not resolved. CDR1 is SGHTA, CDR2 FQGNSA, per germline. The V gene lost 1 base and the J gene lost 4 bases, with 7 bases spanning the gap. The CDR3 covers 13 residues. The CDR3 is CASSLGVLETQYF. The CDR3 DNA is TGTGCCAGCAGCTTAGGAGTGTTAGAGACCCAGTACTTC.

For the CDR3, the DNA is TGTGCCAGCAGTTCAAACAGGGGGGGCAGGGAGCTGTTTTTT. It is translated as CASSSNRGGRELFF. J is TRBJ2-2 and V is TRBV11-2; possible D gene TRBD1, 8 bases. CDR3 length equals 14 residues. Between the trimmed V and J ends, which lost 6 bases and 9 bases, there was a span of 17 bases. Per germline, CDR1 SGHAT and CDR2 FQNNGV.

This chain connects TRBV3-1 (or the pseudogene TRBV3-2) to TRBJ1-2; TRBD1 agrees at 7 bases. Trimming removed 5 bases from V and 1 base from J; junction bases left unmatched: 4. Looked up from germline, CDR1 is LGHDT and CDR2 is YNNKEL (reference sequence). The CDR3 runs to 14 residues. DNA for the CDR3: TGTGCCAGCAGCTCGGGACAGAGTAACTATGGCTACACCTTC. Residues: CASSSGQSNYGYTF.

The J gene is TRBJ2-1, the V gene TRBV19, with TRBD2 matching over 8 bases. The germline V gene has CDR1 LNHDA and CDR2 SQIVND (reference sequence). The V segment lost 7 bases and the J segment 7 bases; nucleotides outside the gene matches: 12. This CDR3 region has 15 residues. The CDR3 reads CASTAGGMSSNEQFF. DNA for the CDR3: TGTGCCAGTACCGCGGGGGGAATGTCATCGAATGAGCAGTTCTTC.

The V gene is TRBV9, the J gene TRBJ2-7, with 8 bases identical to TRBD2. This CDR3 is 18 amino acids long. Trimming removed 1 base from V and 2 bases from J; junction bases left unmatched: 14. CDR1 is SGDLS and CDR2 is YYNGEE in the germline V gene. The CDR3 loop reads CASSVTGLAGLDAYEQYF. The CDR3 nucleotides read TGTGCCAGCAGCGTAACGGGGCTAGCGGGCCTCGATGCCTACGAGCAGTACTTC.